This T cell receptor (beta chain) stems from a study of CD8 T cells in Susac syndrome. cDNA came from approximately 0.5 to 1 ug RNA primed by random hexamers. Using its own MiXCR run on the immunoSEQ multiplex PCR reads, TCRdb lists one record per CDR3 protein. The sample shows over 200,000 distinct CDR3 sequences, 85% to 95% of them seen only once. Germline V CDR1 and CDR2: SGHAT, FQNNGV. Between the trimmed V and J ends, which lost 0 bases and 3 bases, there was a span of 11 bases. This CDR3 is built from 15 residues. This TCR was recovered from a human donor with multiple sclerosis. Sequencing was carried out using CD4+ T cells from PBMCs. The chain joins TRBV11-2 to TRBJ1-1; D call uncertain. This CDR3 reads CASSLDVGRDTEAFF. For the CDR3, the DNA is TGTGCCAGCAGCTTAGATGTCGGAAGAGACACTGAAGCTTTCTTT. The full variable domain, completed using reference TRBV11-2 and TRBJ1-1, is EAGVAQSPRYKIIEKRQSVAFWCNPISGHATLYWYQQILGQGPKLLIQFQNNGVVDDSQLPKDRFSAERLKGVDSTLKIQPAKLEDSAVYLCASSLDVGRDTEAFFGQGTRLTVV.